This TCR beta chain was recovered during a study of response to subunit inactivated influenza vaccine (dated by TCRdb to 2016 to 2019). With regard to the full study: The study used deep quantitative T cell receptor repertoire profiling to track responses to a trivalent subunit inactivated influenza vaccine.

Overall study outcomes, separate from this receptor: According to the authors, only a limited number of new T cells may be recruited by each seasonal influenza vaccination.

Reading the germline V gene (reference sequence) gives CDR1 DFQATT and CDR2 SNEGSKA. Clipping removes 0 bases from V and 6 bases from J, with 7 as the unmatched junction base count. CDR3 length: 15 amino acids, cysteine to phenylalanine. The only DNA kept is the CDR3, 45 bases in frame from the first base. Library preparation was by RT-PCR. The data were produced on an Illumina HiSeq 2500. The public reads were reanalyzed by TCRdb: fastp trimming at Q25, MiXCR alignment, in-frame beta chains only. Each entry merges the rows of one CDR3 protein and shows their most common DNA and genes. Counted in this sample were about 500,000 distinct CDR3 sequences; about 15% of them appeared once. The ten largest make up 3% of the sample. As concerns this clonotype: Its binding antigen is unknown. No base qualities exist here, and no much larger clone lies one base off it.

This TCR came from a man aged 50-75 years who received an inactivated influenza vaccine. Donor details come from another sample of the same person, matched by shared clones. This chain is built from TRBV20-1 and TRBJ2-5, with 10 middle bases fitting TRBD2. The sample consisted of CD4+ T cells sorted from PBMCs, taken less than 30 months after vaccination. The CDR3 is CSAREPLAGEQTQYF. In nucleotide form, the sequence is TGCAGTGCTAGAGAGCCGCTAGCGGGAGAACAGACCCAGTACTTC.